This T cell receptor (beta chain) was sequenced during a study of T cell responses to AZD1222 COVID-19 vaccine (dated by TCRdb to 2020 to 2023). About the investigation overall: TCR sequencing was performed for 230 to 250 trial participants, of whom approximately 200 were given two doses of AZD1222 and some 25 were given two doses of MenACWY control vaccine. Trial participants were enrolled by age into 18-55, 56-69 and 70-plus year subgroups, with 148, 28 and 57 TCR-sequenced participants respectively. Results and caveats for the whole study, not just this receptor: In the small 56-69-year group, the increase in depth fell short of significance, most likely because of low power. The vaccine-associated CD4 TCRs covered the entire spike protein, and the dominant responses fell in regions 160-218 and 743-854. Conclusions about previously exposed vaccinees are limited because only six or seven AZD1222 recipients were SARS-CoV-2 seropositive at baseline. Because no samples from the day 14 peak response were available, repertoires could be characterized only after the peak T cell response. Spike-specific TCR breadth and depth rose significantly after two AZD1222 doses compared with day 0 and with MenACWY recipients. Most participants were white British and females outnumbered males, and the authors suggested that clonal diversity may have been underestimated. Reportedly, close to half of the unique spike-specific TCRs recognized epitopes lying outside the regions that are mutated in the B.1.351 and B.1.1.7 variants.

The CDR3 regions of human TCRbeta chains were analyzed by immunosequencing. Concerning the study's data processing: Repertoire TCRs were checked for matches against a reference library of SARS-CoV-2-specific TCRs that had been generated using the MIRA antigen-specificity platform. Breadth meant the fraction of unique TCRs that were SARS-CoV-2-associated, whereas depth meant the fraction of total T cells that were SARS-CoV-2-associated. Using the MIRA data, each spike-specific TCR was mapped to the spike region that the TCR reacts to and placed in a CD4 or CD8 class. Log10-transformed breadth and depth values were compared by one-way ANOVA with Sidak's multiple comparisons tests. TCRdb's version of the immuneACCESS table is confined to in-frame rearrangements and falls short of the full clone set. An unresolved V gene accounts for under half of the shortfall where checked; the remainder is of unknown origin. That table furnishes V, J and clone size, whereas the DNA furnished D and trimming. Recorded for this sample are about 160,000 clones; 92% of them occurred a single time. Clones ranked in the top ten supply roughly 4.5% of the sample.

Relative to germline, V is 0 bases shorter and J is 0 bases shorter, with 8 bases between their ends. CDR1 and CDR2, looked up from the germline V gene, are SGDLS and YYNGEE. Spanning cysteine to phenylalanine, the CDR3 consists of 15 amino acids. Only the CDR3 region is kept as DNA, spanning 45 bases read in frame from base 1. Concerning this clone: Its cognate antigen has yet to be identified. One base away there is no much larger clone; base qualities are not given.

The time point label, as the study defines it: baseline before first vaccination. The treatment or condition label corresponds to: meningococcal conjugate vaccine given as trial control. Samples from vaccinated people were obtained from the UK trials COV001 and COV002, which included a single-blind randomized controlled phase 2/3 trial of AZD1222 (ChAdOx1 nCoV-19) in healthy adults. For TCRbeta chain sequencing, PBMC samples from trial participants were taken at day 0 and at day 28 after the second dose. The receptor's source is an adult in good health. The chain couples TRBV9 to TRBJ2-3, with a weak D call of TRBD2 (5 bases match). Here the sequenced sample was peripheral blood, taken on day 0 of MenACWY control vaccination. The CDR3 region reads CASSVAQRSTDTQYF. Here is the DNA: TGTGCCAGCAGCGTAGCACAGCGGAGCACAGATACGCAGTATTTT. Outside the CDR3, residues come from the reference TRBV9 and TRBJ2-3 proteins, so the full variable domain is: DSGVTQTPKHLITATGQRVTLRCSPRSGDLSVYWYQQSLDQGLQFLIQYYNGEERAKGNILERFSAQQFPDLHSELNLSSLELGDSALYFCASSVAQRSTDTQYFGPGTRLTVL.